A selection of T cell receptor beta chains follows, all from one sample in a study of shared clonotypes between healthy human individuals. Method: immunoSEQ multiplex PCR; TCRdb's copy keeps in-frame clones and lacks some. Of about 490,000 clones listed, less than 80% are singletons. The sample comprised PBMCs. The source of these receptors is a woman in her thirties or forties in good health. Some clones in this sample may be carry-over from other donors' samples. The CDR3 runs from the conserved cysteine through the conserved F or W. A D gene is named only where the DNA matches it firmly. Clone size, where shown, is once, few, many, or a class for clones that have expanded.

D gene	clone size	V gene	J gene	CDR3 DNA	CDR3 protein
NA	NA	TRBV6-6	TRBJ1-1	TGTGCCAGCAGTTGGATTGCCCTCGGAAAGAACACTGAAGCTTTCTTT	CASSWIALGKNTEAFF
NA	few	TRBV30	TRBJ2-5	TGTGCCTGGAGTAGGACTCTTCCGGAGACCCAGTACTTC	CAWSRTLPETQYF
NA	NA	TRBV4-1	TRBJ2-5	TGCGCCAGCAGCCCCGGACGGGCCCGACAAGAGACCCAGTACTTC	CASSPGRARQETQYF
NA	few	TRBV11-2	TRBJ1-1	TGTGCCAGCAGCAAAGACCGGGACACCGGCTACACTGAAGCCTTCTTT	CASSKDRDTGYTEAFF
NA	NA	TRBV28	TRBJ2-7	TGTGCCAGCCCCCCCCATTGGCGGCTCTCCGAGCAGTACTTC	CASPPHWRLSEQYF
NA	few	TRBV23-1	TRBJ2-3	TGCGCCAGCAGTCGGGGCAACACAGATACGCAGTATTTT	CASSRGNTDTQYF
NA	NA	TRBV9	TRBJ1-1	TGTGCCAGCAGCACCGGTATAGTAGCCGCGAACACTGAAGCTTTCTTT	CASSTGIVAANTEAFF
NA	NA	TRBV28	TRBJ1-2	TGTGCCAGCAGTCCCGGACGTTATGGCTACACCTTC	CASSPGRYGYTF
NA	NA	TRBV7-2	TRBJ1-2	TGTGCCAGCAGCTTAGGCGGTGCGGGAAAAAACTATGGCTACACCTTC	CASSLGGAGKNYGYTF
NA	NA	TRBV5-1	TRBJ2-3	TGCGCCAGCAGCTACCGACACTCGCTAGATACGCAGTATTTT	CASSYRHSLDTQYF
TRBD1	NA	TRBV30	TRBJ2-1	TGTGCCTGGAGTCAACAGGGGGCCTCCTACAATGAGCAGTTCTTC	CAWSQQGASYNEQFF
NA	once	TRBV5-4	TRBJ2-5	TGTGCCAGCAGCTTGGGGGCAGGCCAAGAGACCCAGTACTTC	CASSLGAGQETQYF